The 31 T cell receptor beta chains presented below share a single source sample, sequenced in a study of regulatory T cells in long-lasting Graves disease. TCR beta libraries were built with iRepertoire HTBI primers and Arm-PCR of CDR3 regions. One entry per CDR3 protein, called by TCRdb with MiXCR from the multiplex PCR reads. The sample contains approximately 440,000 distinct CDR3 sequences, roughly a quarter of which appear only once. Indicated time point: persistent/refractory GD, antithyroid drugs over 5 years with positive TRAb. The TCR library was made from RNA extracted from PBMCs. Sequencing used peripheral blood mononuclear cells (PBMCs), obtained when the disease was refractory, from a patient treated with antithyroid drugs. The receptors here all came from a female donor with Graves disease.

The chain combines TRBV11-2 with TRBJ2-1; unclear D gene. CDR3 length: 13 residues. Germline CDR1 and CDR2: SGHAT and FQNNGV. V gave up 3 bases and J gave up 5 bases, with 8 bases separating them. Written as DNA, the CDR3 is TGTGCCAGCAGCTTTACCGCGGACAATGAGCAGTTCTTC. The encoded protein is CASSFTADNEQFF. The full variable domain, with the rest looked up from reference TRBV11-2 and TRBJ2-1, is EAGVAQSPRYKIIEKRQSVAFWCNPISGHATLYWYQQILGQGPKLLIQFQNNGVVDDSQLPKDRFSAERLKGVDSTLKIQPAKLEDSAVYLCASSFTADNEQFFGPGTRLTVL.

This chain uses TRBV7-9 with TRBJ1-6, with a possible D match to TRBD1 (6 bases). Germline CDR1 is SEHNR and CDR2 is FQNEAQ (reference sequence). This CDR3 is built from 14 residues. The ends were cut back, 5 bases at V and 9 bases at J, with 14 bases in the middle. CDR3 nucleotides: TGTGCCAGCAGCCCCGGACAGCCCGGTTCACCCCTCCACTTT. It yields the protein CASSPGQPGSPLHF.

This clonotype was observed many times. The chain links TRBV12-3 or TRBV12-4 to TRBJ2-7, with a possible D match to TRBD1 (7 bases). The V and J ends lost 5 bases and 1 base respectively, with 18 bases between them. The CDR3 consists of 16 residues. The CDR3 coding sequence is TGTGCCAGCAGTGAAGGAGGGGGCGCGGGGTCCTACGAGCAGTACTTC. Its protein product is CASSEGGGAGSYEQYF.

This clonotype was seen many times. The chain has TRBV7-9 and TRBJ1-2; no clear D gene. CDR1 and CDR2 from the germline V gene are SEHNR and FQNEAQ (reference sequence). This CDR3 spans 14 amino acids. Trimming removed 2 bases at V and 4 bases at J, with 11 bases between. The CDR3 nucleotides read TGTGCCAGCAGCTTATCGGGCAGCCCCTATGGCTACACCTTC. This translates into CASSLSGSPYGYTF.

This clonotype was detected a few times. V usage is TRBV20-1 and J usage is TRBJ2-2; either TRBD1 or TRBD2 may supply D (5 bases each). Germline V gene sequence: CDR1 DFQATT, CDR2 SNEGSKA (reference sequence). This CDR3 is 12 amino acids long. V was cut by 7 bases and J by 4 bases, with 10 bases left in between. CDR3 in amino acids: CSVSGRTGELFF. The CDR3 DNA is TGCAGTGTTTCGGGACGCACCGGGGAGCTGTTTTTT.

This clonotype was counted a few times. This chain joins TRBV5-1 and TRBJ2-2; D uncertain. Germline CDR1 is SGHRS and CDR2 is YFSETQ. The V end was cut by 0 bases, the J end by 5 bases, with 11 bases between. CDR3 length: 15 amino acids. This CDR3 is CASSLDGPLTGELFF. The CDR3 DNA sequence: TGCGCCAGCAGCTTGGACGGGCCGCTGACCGGGGAGCTGTTTTTT. Full variable domain (remainder filled in from reference TRBV5-1 and TRBJ2-2): KAGVTQTPRYLIKTRGQQVTLSCSPISGHRSVSWYQQTPGQGLQFLFEYFSETQRNKGNFPGRFSGRQFSNSRSEMNVSTLELGDSALYLCASSLDGPLTGELFFGEGSRLTVL.

The table lists this clonotype with a few counts. Here the CDR3 DNA reads TGCAGTGCTAGAGATCTAACAGGGGTGAACACTGAAGCTTTCTTT. Translated, it gives CSARDLTGVNTEAFF. The chain uses TRBV20-1 and TRBJ1-1; 7 positions agree with TRBD1. The V and J ends lost 0 bases and 0 bases, in that order; junction bases with no gene match: 4. CDR3 length equals 15 residues. The V gene's germline CDR1 is DFQATT and CDR2 SNEGSKA (reference sequence).

The chain combines TRBV20-1 with TRBJ2-5, with TRBD2 identical over 11 bases. The trim removed 6 bases at V and 5 bases at J, leaving 8 bases unmatched. The CDR3 totals 14 residues. Germline V gene data show CDR1 as DFQATT and CDR2 as SNEGSKA (reference sequence). DNA for the CDR3: TGCAGTGCCGAGACTAGCGGGACAATGGAGACCCAGTACTTC. This sequence encodes CSAETSGTMETQYF.

This clonotype came up a few times. This chain uses TRBV7-9 with TRBJ2-2; D may be TRBD2 (7 bases). There are 13 residues in the CDR3. Germline assignment: CDR1 SEHNR and CDR2 FQNEAQ (reference sequence). V was shortened by 9 bases and J by 5 bases, with 13 bases between the two germline ends. The CDR3 coding sequence is TGTGCCAGGTCTGCGGGGGCTACCGGGGAGCTGTTTTTT. This codes for CARSAGATGELFF.

This clonotype was detected ten times or more. The chain has TRBV27 and TRBJ1-6; 7 bases are shared with TRBD1. CDR3 length equals 14 residues. The J segment lost 9 bases and the V segment lost 5 bases, leaving 7 bases of the junction unmatched. Germline assignment: CDR1 MNHEY and CDR2 SMNVEV (reference sequence). The CDR3 DNA reads as TGTGCCAGCAGTCCAGGGGGACTTATTTCACCCCTCCACTTT. Its protein product is CASSPGGLISPLHF.

This clonotype was counted at least ten times. The chain combines TRBV2 with TRBJ1-1, with D hard to call. Germline V CDR1 and CDR2: SNHLY, FYNNEI. Trimming removed 3 bases at V and 0 bases at J, with 11 bases between. The CDR3 is made up of 15 amino acids. CDR3 DNA sequence: TGTGCCAGCAGTGAGGGTCGCCTAGTGAACACTGAAGCTTTCTTT. Protein product: CASSEGRLVNTEAFF.

This clonotype showed up many times. The rearrangement links TRBV20-1 to TRBJ1-5; possible D gene TRBD1, 5 bases. CDR3 size: 12 residues. Germline CDR1 is DFQATT and CDR2 is SNEGSKA (reference sequence). Between the trimmed V and J ends, which lost 0 bases and 5 bases, there was a span of 5 bases. The CDR3 loop is CSAREGDQPQHF. The CDR3 DNA follows: TGCAGTGCTAGAGAGGGGGATCAGCCCCAGCATTTT.

This clonotype was observed a handful of times. The V gene is TRBV9, the J gene TRBJ1-1, with TRBD1 identical over 7 bases. Germline CDR1 reads SGDLS; CDR2 reads YYNGEE. Trimming at V came to 4 bases and at J to 4 bases, leaving 4 bases not matched to a gene. This CDR3 region has 13 residues. Here the CDR3 DNA reads TGTGCCAGCAGCTTCGACAGGGCCACTGAAGCTTTCTTT. This translates into CASSFDRATEAFF.

In regard to this clonotype: A much larger clone is a single base away; this may be a read error. This sequence joins TRBV2 and TRBJ2-4; D is unclear. The V end lost 9 bases, the J end lost 8 bases, and 11 bases lay between the germline ends. CDR1 is SNHLY, CDR2 FYNNEI, per germline. The length of the CDR3 is 11 residues. The CDR3 DNA sequence: TGTGCCAGTGGTCGTGTCCACATTCAGTACTTC. The encoded protein is CASGRVHIQYF.

The chain links TRBV3-1 to TRBJ2-5, with D perhaps being TRBD1 or TRBD2 (5 bases each). Trimming took 4 bases from V and 5 from J, leaving 11 bases between them. Germline CDR1 reads LGHDT; CDR2 reads YNNKEL (reference sequence). This CDR3 has 13 amino acids. Written as DNA, the CDR3 is TGTGCCAGCAGCCGAGCTGAGGGGGAGACCCAGTACTTC. It codes for CASSRAEGETQYF.

This clonotype came up a few times. This chain joins TRBV19 and TRBJ2-2; 14 bases match TRBD2. The length of the CDR3 is 16 residues. Unmatched junction bases numbered 6, after V lost 5 bases and J lost 7 bases. Germline CDR1 and CDR2: LNHDA and SQIVND (reference sequence). DNA of the CDR3: TGTGCCAGTAGTCCGGGACTAGCGGGAGCAAACGGGGAGCTGTTTTTT. Its protein product is CASSPGLAGANGELFF.

This chain connects TRBV6-5 to TRBJ2-5; D may be TRBD2 (5 bases). V lost 0 bases and J 5 bases, leaving 16 bases between the germline ends. The CDR3 has 16 amino acids. Germline values: CDR1 MNHEY, CDR2 SVGAGI. The CDR3 spells CASSYSASGSRETQYF. Here the CDR3 DNA reads TGTGCCAGCAGTTACTCTGCGTCGGGGTCGAGGGAGACCCAGTACTTC.

This sequence joins TRBV20-1 and TRBJ1-5; D is undetermined. Germline values: CDR1 DFQATT, CDR2 SNEGSKA (reference sequence). V lost 6 bases, J lost 3 bases, and 24 bases lay in between. The CDR3 has 17 residues. Written as DNA, the CDR3 is TGCAGTGCCCAAGAACACCGAGGTTCTAATTCCAATCAGCCCCAGCATTTT. This sequence encodes CSAQEHRGSNSNQPQHF.

This clonotype was detected many times. This chain links TRBV18 with TRBJ1-1; D call uncertain. CDR1 is KGHSH, CDR2 LQKENI, per germline. The CDR3 length is 14 residues. Trimming stripped 5 bases from V and 3 bases from J, with 13 bases between. The CDR3 bases are TGTGCCAGCTCAACGGGAGTGGGAGACACTGAAGCTTTCTTT. It specifies CASSTGVGDTEAFF.

Note on this clonotype: The conserved closing phenylalanine or tryptophan is absent in this CDR3, likely reflecting a read error. The V call is TRBV7-2, the J call TRBJ1-1; unclear D gene. This CDR3 has 13 residues. Trimming took off 6 bases at V and 6 bases at J, with 14 bases between the two ends. Germline V gene data show CDR1 as SGHTA and CDR2 as FQGNSA. The CDR3 reads CASSTRLLAEAFL. CDR3 nucleotide sequence: TGTGCCAGCAGTACCAGGTTGCTGGCTGAAGCTTTCCTT.

The chain has TRBV27 and TRBJ2-7; possibly TRBD1 for D (5 bases). The V gene lost 0 bases and the J gene lost 2 bases, with 11 bases spanning the gap. Per germline, CDR1 MNHEY and CDR2 SMNVEV (reference sequence). This CDR3 has 15 amino acids. The CDR3 reads CASSLSTAATYEQYF. The CDR3 region has the DNA TGTGCCAGCAGTTTATCGACAGCTGCTACCTACGAGCAGTACTTC.

Concerning this clonotype: Just one base apart from a much larger clone, this may be a read error. The CDR3 sequence: CASSVETGVGIQHF. The CDR3 DNA reads as TGTGCCAGCAGCGTAGAGACAGGGGTCGGCATTCAGCACTTC. The chain has TRBV7-2 and TRBJ2-4; TRBD1 aligns across 8 bases. CDR1 and CDR2 (germline): SGHTA, FQGNSA. The CDR3 is 14 amino acids.

The J gene is TRBJ1-5, the V gene TRBV2; 8 bases line up with TRBD1. Unmatched junction bases numbered 7, after V lost 5 bases and J lost 7 bases. Germline V gene sequence: CDR1 SNHLY, CDR2 FYNNEI. This CDR3 contains 14 residues. The DNA of the CDR3 is TGTGCCAGCAGTATTGGACAGGGTTCACAGCCCCAGCATTTT. It translates to CASSIGQGSQPQHF.

Concerning this clonotype: An end of the junction differs from the germline gene, which may be a read error. J is TRBJ1-2 and V is TRBV7-2; 7 positions agree with TRBD1. CDR3 length: 16 amino acids. CDR1 and CDR2 from the germline V gene are SGHTA and FQGNSA. The CDR3 region is CASSLARDREWGGCTF. CDR3 DNA: TGTGCCAGCAGCTTAGCCCGGGACAGAGAGTGGGGTGGCTGCACCTTC.

Ten or more counts support this clonotype. The chain employs TRBV6-5 and TRBJ1-2; 7 nucleotides match TRBD1. The V gene's germline CDR1 is MNHEY and CDR2 SVGAGI. The CDR3 sequence is 13 residues long. The junction had 3 bases not matched to a gene; V was cut back by 4 bases and J by 4 bases. The CDR3 bases are TGTGCCAGCAGTTCTCGGGACAGCTATGGCTACACCTTC. Protein product: CASSSRDSYGYTF.

This clonotype was seen more than once but under ten times. V is TRBV5-8 and J is TRBJ1-1, with 8 bases aligning to TRBD1. This CDR3 has 15 amino acids. Per germline, CDR1 SGHTS and CDR2 YDEGEE. The trim removed 1 base at V and 3 bases at J, leaving 5 bases unmatched. The CDR3 here is CASSLLTGGYTEAFF. Written as DNA, the CDR3 is TGTGCCAGCAGCTTGTTAACAGGGGGGTACACTGAAGCTTTCTTT.

This clonotype was observed many times. The rearrangement joins TRBV20-1 to TRBJ2-7; no firm D call. Between the trimmed V and J ends, which lost 6 bases and 0 bases, there was a span of 12 bases. This CDR3 region has 13 residues. Germline-derived CDR1 and CDR2 are DFQATT and SNEGSKA (reference sequence). The CDR3 sequence: CSATYLGSYEQYF. CDR3 nucleotide sequence: TGCAGTGCCACCTACTTGGGCTCCTACGAGCAGTACTTC.

The V gene is TRBV5-1, the J gene TRBJ1-1; D gene unclear. The CDR3 runs 15 residues. The germline V and J ends were trimmed by 2 bases and 1 base, with 12 bases remaining between them. Germline V CDR1 and CDR2: SGHRS, YFSETQ. The CDR3 nucleotides are TGCGCCAGCAGCTTAACAGAGGTACCGAACACTGAAGCTTTCTTT. Protein sequence: CASSLTEVPNTEAFF.

The V gene is TRBV7-2, the J gene TRBJ2-5, with unresolved D. Per germline, CDR1 SGHTA and CDR2 FQGNSA. CDR3 length equals 12 residues. V dropped 6 bases and J dropped 4 bases, with 9 bases sitting between them. The CDR3 coding sequence is TGTGCCAGCAGTTATCCGCGAGAGACCCAGTACTTC. This encodes CASSYPRETQYF.

This clonotype was detected many times. The chain joins TRBV29-1 to TRBJ2-5, with unresolved D. V shed 4 bases and J shed 5 bases, with 14 bases lying between them. The CDR3 is made up of 13 amino acids. Germline loops: CDR1 SQVTM, CDR2 ANQGSEA. CDR3 DNA sequence: TGCAGCGTTGTCAGGACGGGTGGGGAGACCCAGTACTTC. It translates to CSVVRTGGETQYF.

CDR3 DNA sequence: TGTGCCAGCTCACCACCGGGCGGGAGGCCCTCCAATGAGCAGTTCTTC. Encoded protein: CASSPPGGRPSNEQFF. The chain couples TRBV18 to TRBJ2-1, with 8 bases lining up with TRBD2. CDR1 is KGHSH, CDR2 LQKENI, per germline. After removal of 0 bases from V and 6 bases from J, the junction contained 7 bases not matched to a gene. The CDR3 has 16 residues.